Sequencing of this TCR beta chain was carried out in a study of PD-1 blockade in classical Hodgkin lymphoma. General study findings and limits: Repertoire differences lack defined causes, possibly disease activity or prior therapy.

After autologous stem cell transplantation all patients relapsed, and prior brentuximab vedotin exposure differed between cohorts. Trimming removed 5 bases at V and 0 bases at J, with 6 bases between. Germline V lookup: CDR1 SEHNR, CDR2 FQNEAQ (reference sequence). The CDR3 sequence is 13 residues long. The protocol was immunoSEQ multiplex PCR, while the TCRdb copy is restricted to in-frame clones and leaves out a portion. The table has 30,000 to 50,000 clones, less than 80% seen once. This clone was counted between two and nine times. The target antigen is unknown. The TCR sequence derives from a human donor with classical Hodgkin lymphoma. The chain links TRBV7-9 to TRBJ2-3; D remains unclear. The material sequenced was peripheral blood mononuclear cells (PBMCs), taken at baseline. The CDR3 DNA reads TGTGCCAGCAGCCGTCCAAGCACAGATACGCAGTATTTT. It encodes CASSRPSTDTQYF.